The clone carrying this TCR beta chain was detected a few times. The CDR3 length is 17 residues. Per germline, CDR1 MGHRA and CDR2 YSYEKL. V shed 4 bases, J shed 5 bases, and the junction held 9 bases outside the gene matches. This record comes from a study of T cells after yellow fever vaccination. TCR cDNA was made by 5'RACE template switching, adding a universal primer site and UMIs. TCRdb redid the calling of the 5' RACE reads with MiXCR, one entry per CDR3 protein. Here the sample spans some 340,000 distinct CDR3 sequences, 4.1% being singletons. The sequencing here drew on PBMCs, taken 5 days after the yellow fever booster vaccination. The chain joins TRBV4-1 to TRBJ1-5; 12 bases fit TRBD1. The TCR comes from a man aged 18-30 years who received the YFV17D yellow fever vaccine. CDR3 in amino acids: CASSPIPGQGADQPQHF. CDR3 DNA sequence: TGCGCCAGCAGCCCGATCCCGGGACAGGGGGCCGATCAGCCCCAGCATTTT.